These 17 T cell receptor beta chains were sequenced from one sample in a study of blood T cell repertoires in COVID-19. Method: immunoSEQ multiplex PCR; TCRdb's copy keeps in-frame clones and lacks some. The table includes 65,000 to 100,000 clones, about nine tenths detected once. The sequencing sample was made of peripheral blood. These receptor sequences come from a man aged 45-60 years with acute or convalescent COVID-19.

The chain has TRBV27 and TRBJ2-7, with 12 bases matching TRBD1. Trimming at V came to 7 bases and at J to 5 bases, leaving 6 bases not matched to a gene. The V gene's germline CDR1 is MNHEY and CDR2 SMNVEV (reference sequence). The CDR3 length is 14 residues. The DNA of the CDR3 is TGTGCCAGCAAACCGGGACAGGGGGCGCACGAGCAGTACTTC. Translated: CASKPGQGAHEQYF.

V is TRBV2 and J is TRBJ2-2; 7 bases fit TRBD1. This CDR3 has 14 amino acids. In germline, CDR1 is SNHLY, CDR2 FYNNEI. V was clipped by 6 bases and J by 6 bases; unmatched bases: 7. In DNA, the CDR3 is TGTGCCAGCAGCGTGACGACAGGGTCCGGGGAGCTGTTTTTT. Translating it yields CASSVTTGSGELFF.

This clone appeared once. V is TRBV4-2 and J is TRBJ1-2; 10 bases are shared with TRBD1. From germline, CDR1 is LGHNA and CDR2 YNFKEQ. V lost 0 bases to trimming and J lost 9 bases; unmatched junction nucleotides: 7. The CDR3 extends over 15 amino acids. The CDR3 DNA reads TGTGCCAGCAGCCAAGATGGGACAGGGGTGTTGAGCTACACCTTC. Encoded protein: CASSQDGTGVLSYTF.

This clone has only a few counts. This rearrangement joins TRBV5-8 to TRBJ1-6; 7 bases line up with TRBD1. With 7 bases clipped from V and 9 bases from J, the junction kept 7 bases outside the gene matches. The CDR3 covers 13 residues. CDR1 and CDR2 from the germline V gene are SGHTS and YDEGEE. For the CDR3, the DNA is TGTGCCAGCCTCTCGGACAGGCCTTCACCCCTCCACTTT. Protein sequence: CASLSDRPSPLHF. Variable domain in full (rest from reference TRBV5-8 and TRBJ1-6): EAGVTQSPTHLIKTRGQQATLRCSPISGHTSVYWYQQALGLGLQFLLWYDEGEERNRGNFPPRFSGRQFPNYSSELNVNALELEDSALYLCASLSDRPSPLHFGNGTRLTVT.

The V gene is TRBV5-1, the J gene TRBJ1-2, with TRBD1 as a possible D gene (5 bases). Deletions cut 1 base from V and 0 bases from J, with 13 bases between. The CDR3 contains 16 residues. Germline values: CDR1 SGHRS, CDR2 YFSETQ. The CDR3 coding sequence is TGCGCCAGCAGCTTGTCGTTGGGGCAGACTAACTATGGCTACACCTTC. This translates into CASSLSLGQTNYGYTF.

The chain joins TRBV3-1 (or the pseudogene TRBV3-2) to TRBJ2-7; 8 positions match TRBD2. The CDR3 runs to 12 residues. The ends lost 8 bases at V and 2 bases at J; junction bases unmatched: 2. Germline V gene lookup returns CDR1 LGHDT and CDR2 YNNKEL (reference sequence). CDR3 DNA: TGTGCCAGCCGGGGGGGAACCTACGAGCAGTACTTC. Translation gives CASRGGTYEQYF.

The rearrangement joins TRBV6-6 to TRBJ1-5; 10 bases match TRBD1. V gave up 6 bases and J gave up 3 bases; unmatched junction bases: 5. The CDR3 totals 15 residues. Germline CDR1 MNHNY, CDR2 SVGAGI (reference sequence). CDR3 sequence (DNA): TGTGCCAGCAGACGGGACAGGGGAAACAATCAGCCCCAGCATTTT. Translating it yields CASRRDRGNNQPQHF.

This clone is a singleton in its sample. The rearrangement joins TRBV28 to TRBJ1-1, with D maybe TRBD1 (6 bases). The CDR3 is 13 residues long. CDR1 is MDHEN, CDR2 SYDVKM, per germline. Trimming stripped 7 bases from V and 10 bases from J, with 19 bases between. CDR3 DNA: TGTGCCAGCACCCATGGGACACCACCCGCAGCTTTCTTT. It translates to CASTHGTPPAAFF.

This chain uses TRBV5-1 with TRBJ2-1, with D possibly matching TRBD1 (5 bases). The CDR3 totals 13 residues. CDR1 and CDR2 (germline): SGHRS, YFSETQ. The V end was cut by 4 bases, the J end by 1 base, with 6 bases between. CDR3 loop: CASSRGSYNEQFF. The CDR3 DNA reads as TGCGCCAGCAGCAGGGGATCCTACAATGAGCAGTTCTTC.

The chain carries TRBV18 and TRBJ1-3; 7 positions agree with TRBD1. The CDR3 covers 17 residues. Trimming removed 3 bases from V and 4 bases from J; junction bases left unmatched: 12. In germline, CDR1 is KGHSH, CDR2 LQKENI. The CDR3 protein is CASSPTILTGSGNTIYF. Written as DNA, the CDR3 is TGTGCCAGCTCACCTACCATCCTGACAGGGTCCGGAAACACCATATATTTT.

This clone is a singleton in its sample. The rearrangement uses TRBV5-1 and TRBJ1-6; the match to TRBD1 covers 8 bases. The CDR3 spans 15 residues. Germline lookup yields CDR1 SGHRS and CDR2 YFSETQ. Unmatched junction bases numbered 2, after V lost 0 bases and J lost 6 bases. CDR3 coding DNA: TGCGCCAGCAGCTTGGCAACAGGGGGTAATTCACCCCTCCACTTT. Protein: CASSLATGGNSPLHF.

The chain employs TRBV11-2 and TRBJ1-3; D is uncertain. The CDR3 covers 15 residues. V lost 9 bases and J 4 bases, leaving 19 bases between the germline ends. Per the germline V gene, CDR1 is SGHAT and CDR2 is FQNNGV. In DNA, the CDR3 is TGTGCCAGTTCCAAGGCGGGGTTGCCCGGAAACACCATATATTTT. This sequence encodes CASSKAGLPGNTIYF.

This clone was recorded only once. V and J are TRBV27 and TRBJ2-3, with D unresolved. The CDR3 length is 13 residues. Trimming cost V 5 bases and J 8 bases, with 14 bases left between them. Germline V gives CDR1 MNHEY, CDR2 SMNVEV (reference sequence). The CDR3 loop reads CASSPLGSTTQYF. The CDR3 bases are TGTGCCAGCAGTCCTCTAGGCTCCACTACGCAGTATTTT.

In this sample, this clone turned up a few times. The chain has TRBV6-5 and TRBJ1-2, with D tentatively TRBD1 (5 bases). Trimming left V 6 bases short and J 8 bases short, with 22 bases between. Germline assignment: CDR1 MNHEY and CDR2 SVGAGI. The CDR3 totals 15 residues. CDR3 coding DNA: TGTGCCAGCAGCGGGGGACCGGCGATCTACCGGGGCTACACCTTC. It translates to CASSGGPAIYRGYTF.

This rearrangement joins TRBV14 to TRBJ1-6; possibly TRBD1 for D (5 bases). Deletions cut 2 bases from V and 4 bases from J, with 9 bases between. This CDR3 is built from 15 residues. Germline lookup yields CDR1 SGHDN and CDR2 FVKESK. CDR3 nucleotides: TGTGCCAGCAGCCAACAGACAGCTTATAATTCACCCCTCCACTTT. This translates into CASSQQTAYNSPLHF.

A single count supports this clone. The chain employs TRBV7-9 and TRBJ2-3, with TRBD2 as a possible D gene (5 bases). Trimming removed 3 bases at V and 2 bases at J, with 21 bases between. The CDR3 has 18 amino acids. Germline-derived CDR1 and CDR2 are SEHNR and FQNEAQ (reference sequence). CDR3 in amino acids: CASSFGLGSGAPTDTQYF. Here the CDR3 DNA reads TGTGCCAGCAGCTTTGGACTGGGGTCCGGAGCCCCCACAGATACGCAGTATTTT.

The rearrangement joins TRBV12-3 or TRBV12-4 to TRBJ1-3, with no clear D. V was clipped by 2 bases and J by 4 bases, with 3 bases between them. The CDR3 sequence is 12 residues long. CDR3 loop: CASSLRGNTIYF. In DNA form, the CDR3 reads TGTGCCAGCAGTTTACGGGGAAACACCATATATTTT.